The subject of this entry is one TCR beta chain. TCRdb's copy holds only in-frame clones and misses some; the assay was immunoSEQ multiplex PCR. This sample has about 200,000 clones, with approximately 90% found just once. The data were obtained in a study of blood T cell repertoires in COVID-19. The wider study: Sites across the United States, Italy and Spain contributed samples from acute and convalescent COVID-19.

Germline-derived CDR1 and CDR2 are GTSNPN and SVGIG (reference sequence). This CDR3 has 14 amino acids. V lost 5 bases and J lost 5, with 19 bases in between. The chain couples TRBV30 to TRBJ2-7; weak D call: TRBD2 (5 bases). The sample consisted of peripheral blood. The TCR sequence derives from a man between 60 and 70 years old who had recovered from COVID-19. In nucleotides, the CDR3 is TGTGCCTGGGATGGGCCCACTTCCGGGAACGAGCAGTACTTC. This translates into CAWDGPTSGNEQYF.